The 10 T cell receptor beta chains in this list originate from one sample, sequenced in a study of shared clonotypes between healthy human individuals. The table came from immunoSEQ multiplex PCR; TCRdb's copy has only in-frame clones and leaves some out. The sample lists millions of clones; around 90% were seen once. Sequenced material: naive CD4+ T cells sorted from blood. Subset described: CD45RA+ positively selected. The receptor set was obtained from a man between 18 and 35 years old in good health.

This chain connects TRBV5-6 to TRBJ2-5; 7 nucleotides match TRBD1. The J call may be in error: the DNA end matches TRBJ2-7 better. There are 13 residues in the CDR3. CDR1 SGHDT and CDR2 YYEEEE come from the germline V gene. CDR3 nucleotides: TGTGCCAGCAGCCCGGGACAGCAGTACGAGCAGTACTTC. As protein: CASSPGQQYEQYF.

V usage is TRBV18 and J usage is TRBJ2-7; D gene unclear. Trimming stripped 2 bases from V and 5 bases from J, with 13 bases between. This CDR3 region has 14 residues. Germline CDR1 reads KGHSH; CDR2 reads LQKENI. In DNA, the CDR3 is TGTGCCAGCTCACCAAGGGTTGGAGTGGACGAGCAGTACTTC. Its translation is CASSPRVGVDEQYF.

The V call is TRBV28, the J call TRBJ1-2, with TRBD1 matching 11 bases. Looked up from germline, CDR1 is MDHEN and CDR2 is SYDVKM. Losses at the gene ends were 4 bases for V and 2 bases for J; bases not matched to a gene: 15. The CDR3 is made up of 19 amino acids. This CDR3 is CASSSSPGTGGIRNYGYTF. The CDR3 nucleotides are TGTGCCAGCAGTTCCTCCCCCGGGACAGGGGGGATACGCAACTATGGCTACACCTTC.

This chain links TRBV15 with TRBJ2-7, with TRBD1 matching 9 bases. Germline CDR1 and CDR2: LNHNV and YYDKDF (reference sequence). The CDR3 spans 14 residues. The junction had 6 bases not matched to a gene; V was cut back by 5 bases and J by 4 bases. CDR3 sequence: CATSEGQGPYEQYF. For the CDR3, the DNA is TGTGCCACCAGCGAGGGACAGGGACCTTACGAGCAGTACTTC.

The rearrangement uses TRBV27 and TRBJ2-5, with 12 bases fitting TRBD2. The germline V gene encodes CDR1 MNHEY and CDR2 SMNVEV (reference sequence). V dropped 8 bases and J dropped 9; count of bases not matched to a gene: 13. The CDR3 runs to 15 residues. The chain's CDR3 is CASGYQGLAGGAQYF. The CDR3 DNA sequence: TGTGCCAGCGGCTACCAGGGACTAGCGGGCGGGGCCCAGTACTTC.

V is TRBV4-1 and J is TRBJ1-1, with 8 bases matching TRBD1. The length of the CDR3 is 14 residues. Looked up from germline, CDR1 is MGHRA and CDR2 is YSYEKL. Trimming at V came to 3 bases and at J to 1 base, leaving 1 base not matched to a gene. Here the CDR3 reads CASSHGTGNTEAFF. The CDR3 DNA sequence: TGCGCCAGCAGCCATGGGACAGGGAACACTGAAGCTTTCTTT.

The V gene is TRBV6-1, the J gene TRBJ1-2; D remains unclear. The V gene's germline CDR1 is MNHNS and CDR2 SASEGT. This CDR3 has 14 amino acids. Trimming took 6 bases from V and 4 from J, leaving 15 bases between them. CDR3 bases: TGTGCCAGCAGAGTGCCAGGTGCCGCCTATGGCTACACCTTC. Protein sequence: CASRVPGAAYGYTF.

In its sample, this clone was seen once. The chain uses TRBV7-6 and TRBJ1-1, with TRBD1 identical over 8 bases. Unmatched junction bases numbered 6, after V lost 7 bases and J lost 2 bases. The CDR3 covers 14 residues. Germline V lookup: CDR1 SGHVS, CDR2 FNYEAQ. Here the CDR3 DNA reads TGTGCCAGCAAGGGACAGGCAGGAAACACTGAAGCTTTCTTT. Translation: CASKGQAGNTEAFF.

This rearrangement joins TRBV11-2 to TRBJ2-7; 8 positions agree with TRBD2. J lost 3 bases, V lost 3 bases, and 10 bases had no gene match. The germline V gene encodes CDR1 SGHAT and CDR2 FQNNGV. The CDR3 loop spans 16 amino acids. CDR3 region: CASSFKRELLFYEQYF. CDR3 DNA: TGTGCCAGCAGCTTTAAGCGGGAGTTACTCTTCTACGAGCAGTACTTC. Full variable domain (missing parts from reference TRBV11-2 and TRBJ2-7): EAGVAQSPRYKIIEKRQSVAFWCNPISGHATLYWYQQILGQGPKLLIQFQNNGVVDDSQLPKDRFSAERLKGVDSTLKIQPAKLEDSAVYLCASSFKRELLFYEQYFGPGTRLTVT.

In its sample, this clone was seen once. The rearrangement joins TRBV2 to TRBJ2-5; 7 nucleotides line up with TRBD1. CDR1 is SNHLY, CDR2 FYNNEI, per germline. V gave up 7 bases and J gave up 7 bases; unmatched junction bases: 12. The CDR3 runs 14 residues. This CDR3 reads CASTPRDSRMTQYF. In DNA form, the CDR3 reads TGTGCCAGCACCCCCCGGGACAGCAGGATGACCCAGTACTTC. Full variable domain (outside the CDR3, taken from reference TRBV2 and TRBJ2-5): EPEVTQTPSHQVTQMGQEVILRCVPISNHLYFYWYRQILGQKVEFLVSFYNNEISEKSEIFDDQFSVERPDGSNFTLKIRSTKLEDSAMYFCASTPRDSRMTQYFGPGTRLLVL.